These 30 T cell receptor beta chains share one sample of origin, sequenced in a study of cytomegalovirus exposure and HLA in healthy donors. The primer mix had 60 Vbeta and 13 Jbeta primers. Repertoires were generated with immunoSEQ multiplex PCR, while TCRdb's copy carries only in-frame clones and drops some. The sample lists 75,000 to 80,000 clones; over 60% were seen once. The source material was PBMCs. The receptors were sampled from a male donor in good health and CMV-seropositive.

This rearrangement joins TRBV28 to TRBJ1-2, with D possibly TRBD1 on 6 matching bases. Germline V gene sequence: CDR1 MDHEN, CDR2 SYDVKM. The length of the CDR3 is 17 residues. With 5 bases removed from V and 0 bases from J, the gap between germline ends came to 19 bases. CDR3 coding DNA: TGTGCCAGCAGTCCCCTGGGCAGGGGAAGGGCTAACTATGGCTACACCTTC. This encodes CASSPLGRGRANYGYTF.

The chain has TRBV19 and TRBJ1-5, with TRBD1 identical over 9 bases. The germline gives CDR1 LNHDA, CDR2 SQIVND (reference sequence). V lost 7 bases, J lost 4 bases, and 5 bases stayed unmatched. The CDR3 extends over 14 amino acids. CDR3 sequence (DNA): TGTGCCAGTACCGCGGACAGGGGTAATCAGCCCCAGCATTTT. Its translation: CASTADRGNQPQHF.

The genes are TRBV4-3 and TRBJ2-2, with D possibly being TRBD2 (6 bases). Germline values: CDR1 LGHNA, CDR2 YSLEER. V shed 0 bases and J shed 7 bases, with 9 bases lying between them. The CDR3 is 14 residues long. CDR3 bases: TGCGCCAGCAGCCAAGAATGGGGAGGCGGGGAGCTGTTTTTT. Translated: CASSQEWGGGELFF.

For the CDR3, the DNA is TGCGCCAGCAGCGCGGACAGCGGGAGTTACGAGCAGTACTTC. Translation gives CASSADSGSYEQYF. V gene TRBV5-1 combines with J gene TRBJ2-7; 8 bases map to TRBD2. The CDR3 contains 14 residues. With 4 bases clipped from V and 4 bases from J, the junction kept 7 bases outside the gene matches. CDR1 and CDR2 (germline): SGHRS, YFSETQ.

CDR3 amino acids: CASTLGGSATDTQYF. The CDR3 DNA reads as TGTGCCAGTACCCTTGGCGGGAGTGCGACAGATACGCAGTATTTT. The chain employs TRBV19 and TRBJ2-3; 7 nucleotides agree with TRBD2. CDR1 LNHDA and CDR2 SQIVND come from the germline V gene (reference sequence). This CDR3 region has 15 residues. V lost 7 bases and J lost 3; bases outside the gene matches: 10.

The DNA of the CDR3 is TGTGCCAGCAGTGAACGACTAGACACCGCCTACGAGCAGTACTTC. It yields the protein CASSERLDTAYEQYF. The rearrangement joins TRBV6-1 to TRBJ2-5, with TRBD2 as a possible D gene (6 bases). The end of the DNA is better explained by TRBJ2-7, so the J call may be wrong. This CDR3 has 15 residues. The germline V gene has CDR1 MNHNS and CDR2 SASEGT.

This clone was seen just once. The V call is TRBV5-1, the J call TRBJ2-3, with D possibly TRBD1 on 5 matching bases. There are 16 residues in the CDR3. Trimming shortened V by 0 bases and J by 0 bases, and 11 bases separated the two germline ends. Looked up from germline, CDR1 is SGHRS and CDR2 is YFSETQ. CDR3 sequence: CASSLGSAGSTDTQYF. CDR3 coding DNA: TGCGCCAGCAGCTTGGGGTCGGCAGGGAGCACAGATACGCAGTATTTT.

This clone has more than one count but fewer than ten. Compared with germline, one end of the junction differs, possibly owing to a read error. This chain links TRBV5-1 with TRBJ1-2; tentatively, D is TRBD1 (5 bases). The CDR3 contains 14 residues. The germline CDR1 and CDR2 sequences are SGHRS and YFSETQ. CDR3 DNA sequence: TGTGCCAGCAGCTTGAGTGCAGGGTATTATGGCTACACCTTC. Amino acid sequence: CASSLSAGYYGYTF.

The V gene is TRBV27, the J gene TRBJ2-3; 16 nucleotides line up with TRBD2. The CDR3 has 17 amino acids. J was trimmed by 5 bases and V by 5 bases; bases with no gene match: 7. CDR1 is MNHEY and CDR2 is SMNVEV in the germline V gene (reference sequence). DNA of the CDR3: TGTGCCAGCAGTGTAACGGGACTAGCGGGAGGGGGAGATACGCAGTATTTT. Its protein is CASSVTGLAGGGDTQYF.

This clone turned up a few times. DNA for the CDR3: TGCGCCAGCAGCAACCGACAGGGATCGATTAATGAAAAACTGTTTTTT. Residues: CASSNRQGSINEKLFF. V is TRBV5-1 and J is TRBJ1-4; 7 bases line up with TRBD1. Germline trimming cut 4 bases from V and 4 bases from J; bases unmatched to any gene: 10. Looked up from germline, CDR1 is SGHRS and CDR2 is YFSETQ. This CDR3 comprises 16 residues.

This sequence joins TRBV19 and TRBJ1-5; 7 positions agree with TRBD1. J was trimmed by 10 bases and V by 6 bases; bases with no gene match: 6. This CDR3 contains 12 residues. The germline gives CDR1 LNHDA, CDR2 SQIVND (reference sequence). CDR3 in DNA: TGTGCCAGTAGAACAGGGGTGGGTCCCCAGCATTTT. Protein: CASRTGVGPQHF.

The chain carries TRBV19 and TRBJ1-4; no firm D call. Germline values: CDR1 LNHDA, CDR2 SQIVND (reference sequence). V was shortened by 3 bases and J by 2 bases, with 13 bases between the two germline ends. The CDR3 runs to 16 residues. CDR3 nucleotide sequence: TGTGCCAGTAGTATGACCCAGACTTTGACTAATGAAAAACTGTTTTTT. Protein sequence: CASSMTQTLTNEKLFF.

This clone was seen once. The V gene is TRBV4-1, the J gene TRBJ2-7; 9 bases map to TRBD1. Germline V gives CDR1 MGHRA, CDR2 YSYEKL. The CDR3 totals 17 residues. Trimming removed 4 bases from V and 0 bases from J; junction bases left unmatched: 10. The chain's CDR3 is CASSPNQGTGSSYEQYF. DNA for the CDR3: TGCGCCAGCAGCCCTAACCAAGGGACAGGGAGCTCCTACGAGCAGTACTTC.

A few counts support this clone. V is TRBV9 and J is TRBJ1-1, with D tentatively TRBD1 (5 bases). V gave up 3 bases and J gave up 4 bases, with 16 bases separating them. Germline CDR1 and CDR2: SGDLS and YYNGEE. The CDR3 extends over 15 amino acids. The CDR3 here is CASSALGGRLTEAFF. The CDR3 DNA follows: TGTGCCAGCAGCGCCCTGGGGGGGAGGCTCACTGAAGCTTTCTTT. Together with reference TRBV9 and TRBJ1-1, the CDR3 gives the full variable domain: DSGVTQTPKHLITATGQRVTLRCSPRSGDLSVYWYQQSLDQGLQFLIQYYNGEERAKGNILERFSAQQFPDLHSELNLSSLELGDSALYFCASSALGGRLTEAFFGQGTRLTVV.

This clone was recorded a few times. The chain uses TRBV5-3 and TRBJ1-5; 9 nucleotides line up with TRBD1. TRBV5-3 is an open reading frame, and its role is uncertain. The CDR3 totals 17 residues. J was trimmed by 3 bases and V by 4 bases; bases with no gene match: 11. CDR3 amino acids: CARSAGQGSPHNQPQHF. Here the CDR3 DNA reads TGTGCCAGAAGCGCGGGACAGGGAAGTCCCCACAATCAGCCCCAGCATTTT.

This clone was found a few times. This chain connects TRBV7-8 to TRBJ1-2; D might be TRBD1 (6 bases). Germline lookup yields CDR1 SGHVS and CDR2 FQNEAQ. The CDR3 has 13 amino acids. The V end was cut by 5 bases, the J end by 3 bases, with 10 bases between. CDR3 DNA: TGTGCCAGCAGCCCGGACAGCTACTATGGCTACACCTTC. This encodes CASSPDSYYGYTF.

This sequence joins TRBV27 and TRBJ1-2, with TRBD1 matching over 8 bases. Germline V gene sequence: CDR1 MNHEY, CDR2 SMNVEV (reference sequence). CDR3 length: 15 amino acids. V shed 3 bases and J 9 bases; nucleotides not matched to a gene: 12. Here the CDR3 reads CASSLARQGRQSYTF. Written as DNA, the CDR3 is TGTGCCAGCAGTTTGGCCCGACAGGGGCGCCAGAGCTACACCTTC.

The V call is TRBV5-1, the J call TRBJ1-1; D might be TRBD1 (5 bases). From germline, CDR1 is SGHRS and CDR2 YFSETQ. V was trimmed by 6 bases and J by 1 base, leaving 10 bases between them. CDR3 length equals 13 residues. CDR3 sequence: CASKFQGNTEAFF. Here the CDR3 DNA reads TGCGCCAGCAAATTTCAGGGGAACACTGAAGCTTTCTTT.

V usage is TRBV7-6 and J usage is TRBJ2-1, with a possible D match to TRBD2 (5 bases). The V gene lost 1 base and the J gene lost 7 bases, with 17 bases spanning the gap. The CDR3 sequence is 16 residues long. The germline V gene has CDR1 SGHVS and CDR2 FNYEAQ. CDR3 bases: TGTGCCAGCAGCTTAGAGGGAGCGGTGAATCTAAATGAGCAGTTCTTC. Its protein product is CASSLEGAVNLNEQFF.

V gene TRBV5-6 combines with J gene TRBJ2-5, with 14 bases lining up with TRBD2. The V gene end was trimmed by 5 bases and the J gene end by 6 bases; junction bases not matched to a gene: 6. Per germline, CDR1 SGHDT and CDR2 YYEEEE. CDR3 length: 15 amino acids. The DNA of the CDR3 is TGTGCCAGCAGTCAGACTAGCGGGGGGGCCCAGACCCAGTACTTC. This encodes CASSQTSGGAQTQYF.

The chain couples TRBV7-3 to TRBJ2-1; 12 bases line up with TRBD2. This CDR3 is built from 19 residues. Losses at the gene ends were 1 base for V and 7 bases for J; bases not matched to a gene: 14. The germline gives CDR1 SGHTA, CDR2 FQGTGA. This CDR3 reads CASSLRGTSGPRFNNEQFF. The CDR3 coding sequence is TGTGCCAGCAGCTTAAGGGGGACTAGCGGGCCCAGGTTTAATAATGAGCAGTTCTTC.

The V call is TRBV7-2, the J call TRBJ2-7; TRBD1 might be the D (5 bases). This CDR3 contains 16 residues. Trimming took off 0 bases at V and 2 bases at J, with 14 bases between the two ends. CDR1 and CDR2 (germline): SGHTA, FQGNSA. CDR3: CASSLAQTVPTYEQYF. For the CDR3, the DNA is TGTGCCAGCAGCTTAGCGCAGACAGTTCCAACCTACGAGCAGTACTTC.

The chain employs TRBV7-9 and TRBJ2-1, with TRBD2 identical over 7 bases. This CDR3 is 14 amino acids long. The germline V gene encodes CDR1 SEHNR and CDR2 FQNEAQ (reference sequence). Trimming took 0 bases from V and 7 from J; bases not matched to a gene: 3. CDR3 nucleotides: TGTGCCAGCAGCTTAGCCGGGACTAAAAATGAGCAGTTCTTC. This translates into CASSLAGTKNEQFF.

This clone is a singleton in its sample. The chain has TRBV27 and TRBJ2-1, with 8 bases fitting TRBD2. J gave up 7 bases and V 10 bases, and 9 bases lay outside the gene matches. Per the germline V gene, CDR1 is MNHEY and CDR2 is SMNVEV (reference sequence). This CDR3 is built from 13 residues. The CDR3 DNA follows: TGTGCCACCTCTCCTGCGGGGGGAAATGAGCAGTTCTTC. Its translation: CATSPAGGNEQFF.

This chain links TRBV7-3 with TRBJ2-3; 15 bases are a match to TRBD2. This CDR3 is built from 16 residues. CDR1 and CDR2 (germline): SGHTA, FQGTGA. V dropped 5 bases and J dropped 8; count of bases not matched to a gene: 8. In nucleotides, the CDR3 is TGTGCCAGCAGCCCTTCGGGACTAGCGGGGGGAGTTACGCAGTATTTT. Protein: CASSPSGLAGGVTQYF.

This chain connects TRBV7-9 to TRBJ2-7; TRBD2 might be the D (6 bases). With 5 bases removed from V and 1 base from J, the gap between germline ends came to 12 bases. The CDR3 loop spans 14 amino acids. Germline CDR1 is SEHNR and CDR2 is FQNEAQ (reference sequence). The CDR3 is CASSRDLQSYEQYF. The CDR3 DNA reads as TGTGCCAGCAGCAGGGACTTGCAGTCCTACGAGCAGTACTTC. The full variable domain, completed using reference TRBV7-9 and TRBJ2-7, is DTGVSQNPRHKITKRGQNVTFRCDPISEHNRLYWYRQTLGQGPEFLTYFQNEAQLEKSRLLSDRFSAERPKGSFSTLEIQRTEQGDSAMYLCASSRDLQSYEQYFGPGTRLTVT.

The chain carries TRBV7-9 and TRBJ2-3; D might be TRBD2 (6 bases). The V gene's germline CDR1 is SEHNR and CDR2 FQNEAQ (reference sequence). The CDR3 totals 15 residues. Trimming pared 4 bases from V and 4 bases from J, leaving 15 bases between. CDR3 sequence (DNA): TGTGCCAGCAGCTCAGACGGGGGTTGGGCAGATACGCAGTATTTT. It is translated as CASSSDGGWADTQYF.

This chain uses TRBV28 with TRBJ2-1, with a possible D match to TRBD1 (6 bases). This CDR3 comprises 13 residues. CDR1 MDHEN and CDR2 SYDVKM come from the germline V gene. V was cut by 5 bases and J by 9 bases, with 14 bases left in between. The CDR3 coding sequence is TGTGCCAGCAGTATACAGGGTCCCCCTGAGCAGTTCTTC. This translates into CASSIQGPPEQFF.

The genes are TRBV6-6 and TRBJ1-5, with D tentatively TRBD1 (5 bases). From germline, CDR1 is MNHNY and CDR2 SVGAGI (reference sequence). V was trimmed by 4 bases and J by 0 bases, leaving 10 bases between them. The CDR3 runs 15 residues. CDR3 protein: CASSLQGGSNQPQHF. The CDR3 nucleotides read TGTGCCAGCAGTTTGCAGGGTGGTAGCAATCAGCCCCAGCATTTT.

This clone was detected once. V and J are TRBV5-1 and TRBJ1-4; possibly TRBD1 for D (5 bases). The CDR3 runs to 16 residues. Trimming pared 0 bases from V and 8 bases from J, leaving 17 bases between. The germline CDR1 and CDR2 sequences are SGHRS and YFSETQ. The CDR3, as DNA: TGCGCCAGCAGCTTGGGGGGTGGCAGGGTCTTCGAAAAACTGTTTTTT. It codes for CASSLGGGRVFEKLFF.